Included here is one T cell receptor beta chain sequence, with context. The CDR3 is made up of 16 amino acids. J lost 3 bases, V lost 3 bases, and 5 bases had no gene match. From germline, CDR1 is ENHRY and CDR2 SYGVKD. TCRdb's copy holds only in-frame clones and misses some; the assay was immunoSEQ multiplex PCR. Seen here are hundreds of thousands of clones, 70% to 90% observed once, and the top ten hold about 1.5%. This sample was included in a study of blood T cell repertoires in COVID-19. This chain joins TRBV10-3 and TRBJ2-7; 13 bases line up with TRBD2. The sequenced sample was PBMCs or T cells enriched from blood (not recorded which). The source of this sequence is a woman aged 18 to 35 who had been exposed to COVID-19. Here the CDR3 reads CAISELGTSGVYEQYF. CDR3 DNA sequence: TGTGCCATCAGTGAATTAGGGACTAGCGGGGTCTACGAGCAGTACTTC.